This note documents a single T cell receptor (beta chain) sequence. As yet, its antigen is unknown. A single base separates this from a much larger clone, so it may be a read error. Each sample gave at least 7 million isolated PBMCs. Then a second PCR, running roughly 7 to 11 cycles, was carried out with a sample-barcoded 5' primer and a J-beta primer mix. Every cDNA molecule bore a tag from a template-switch adaptor containing 12 random nucleotides. TCRdb analysed the 5' RACE reads with MiXCR anew, one entry per CDR3 protein. The sample has some 640,000 distinct CDR3 sequences, 49% seen once; the top ten hold 25% to 35%. Germline loops: CDR1 SQVTM, CDR2 ANQGSEA. The CDR3 covers 15 residues. These data come from a study of blood T cells in healthy people across ages. Study-level findings and limits: Long-lived donors had more naive CD4+ cells and higher diversity than aged donors. Diversity was estimated from one million T cells, and these estimates were considered underestimates.

This rearrangement joins TRBV29-1 to TRBJ2-7; D may correspond to TRBD1 or TRBD2 (6 bases each). The J call may be in error: the DNA end matches TRBJ2-5 better. This TCR came from a woman in her sixties in good health. Sequenced input: blood. DNA for the CDR3: TGCAGCGTTGAATCGGAGGGGGACACAGGAGAGACCCAGTACTTC. Amino acids: CSVESEGDTGETQYF.